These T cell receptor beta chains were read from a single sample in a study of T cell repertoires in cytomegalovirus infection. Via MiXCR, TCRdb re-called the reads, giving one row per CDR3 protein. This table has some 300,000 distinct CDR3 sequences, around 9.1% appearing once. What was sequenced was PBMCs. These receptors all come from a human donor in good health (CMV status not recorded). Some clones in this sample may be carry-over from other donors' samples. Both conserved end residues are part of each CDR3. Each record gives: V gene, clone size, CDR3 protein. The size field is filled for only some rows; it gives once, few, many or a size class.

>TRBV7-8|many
CASSLAQGANQPQHF
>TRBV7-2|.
CASSPNPYEQYF
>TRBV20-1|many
CSASHTGTNEKLFF
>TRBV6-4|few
CASSVGAGETDTQYF
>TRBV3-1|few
CASSQGRSGGELFF
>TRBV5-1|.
CASSIVVVTNQPQHF
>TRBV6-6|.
CASSYTPRVSAFF
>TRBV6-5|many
CASSYLGGGGETQYF
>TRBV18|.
CASSPRSLNTEAFF
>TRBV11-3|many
CASSLDRAPWDEQFF
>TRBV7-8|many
CASSHTSGGSYNEQFF
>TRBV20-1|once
CSASSWGPYNEQFF
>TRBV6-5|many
CASSYSRQVGQPQHF
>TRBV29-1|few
CSVDRGNSGNTIYF
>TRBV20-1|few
CSARNGGGGTEAFF
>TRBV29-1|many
CSVAQGVATEAFF
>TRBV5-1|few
CASSFDPGLYNEQFF
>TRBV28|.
CASSLGTVYGYTF
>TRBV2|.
CASSHNPATEAFF
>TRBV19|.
CATAPGGSHEQYF
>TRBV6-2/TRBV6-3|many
CASSFWAGPNTGELFF
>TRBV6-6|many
CASSGLVKRTEAFF
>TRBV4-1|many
CASSQVGQGRGTDTQYF
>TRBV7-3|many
CASASGAGTEAFF
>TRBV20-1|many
CSASGSYNEQFF
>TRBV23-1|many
CAAREKSNQPQHF
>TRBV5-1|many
CASSFSGGGWSLEQFF
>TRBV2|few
CASSYQGNQPQHF
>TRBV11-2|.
CASSELAGIHQPQHF
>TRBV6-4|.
CASSSLHRDRGQGTEAFF
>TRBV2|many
CASSERRSQETQYF
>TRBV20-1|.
CSARAVDPYGYTF
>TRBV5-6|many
CASSMQGAKDTQYF
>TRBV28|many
CATQGGPGTEAFF
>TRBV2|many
CASSETWAETQYF
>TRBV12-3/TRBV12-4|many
CASSLEGSGGDTQYF
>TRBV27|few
CASSLLGLNSNQPQHF
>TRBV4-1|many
CASSPGTHTGELFF
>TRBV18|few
CASSAALTTYEQYF
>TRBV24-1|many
CATGTANEQYF
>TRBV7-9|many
CASSLRDRGFEAFF
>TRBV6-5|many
CASSYGQGDGYTF
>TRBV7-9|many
CASSGTGGKFGELFF
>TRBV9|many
CASRESTGGGYGYTF
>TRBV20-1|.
CSASNTGQGDTEAFF